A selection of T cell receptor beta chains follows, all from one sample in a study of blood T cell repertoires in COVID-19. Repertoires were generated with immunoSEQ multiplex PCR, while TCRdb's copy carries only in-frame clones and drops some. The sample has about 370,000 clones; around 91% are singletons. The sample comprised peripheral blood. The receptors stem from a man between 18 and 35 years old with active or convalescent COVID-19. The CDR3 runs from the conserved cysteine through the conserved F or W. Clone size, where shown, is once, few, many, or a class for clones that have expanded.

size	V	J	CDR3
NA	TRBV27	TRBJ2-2	CASHSRTSYTGELFF
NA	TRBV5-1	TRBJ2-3	CASSPDRGTDTQYF
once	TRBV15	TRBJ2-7	CATSSVPSGEQYF
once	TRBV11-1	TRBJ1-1	CASSLGGTGEETEAFF
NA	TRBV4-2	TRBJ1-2	CASSTPGAEYLAYTF
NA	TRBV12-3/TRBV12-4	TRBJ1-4	CASTSGSNEKLFF
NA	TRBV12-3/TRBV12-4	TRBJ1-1	CASSLRKEAFF
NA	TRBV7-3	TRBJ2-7	CASSLGPLAGIREQYF
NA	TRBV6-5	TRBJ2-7	CASRAGGGLSYEQYF
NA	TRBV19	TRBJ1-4	CARDKRGRTNEKLFF
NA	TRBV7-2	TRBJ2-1	CASSSPGYNEQFF
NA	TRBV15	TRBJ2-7	CATSRGLGSYEQYF
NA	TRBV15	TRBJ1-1	CATSTRQGGEAFF
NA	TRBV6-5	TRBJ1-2	CASRRGTGVYGYTF
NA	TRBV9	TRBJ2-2	CASSVRTGGANTGELFF
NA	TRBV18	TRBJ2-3	CASSPLGSATDTQYF
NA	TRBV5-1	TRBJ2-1	CASSGLSAGYNEQFF
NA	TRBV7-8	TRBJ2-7	CASSLDPREQYF
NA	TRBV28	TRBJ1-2	CASSSLGSNGSDGYTF
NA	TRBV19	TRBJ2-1	CASSPGTPVNEQFF
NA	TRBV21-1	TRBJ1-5	CASSSTGGPHNQPQHF
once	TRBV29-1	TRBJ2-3	CSGGEDTQYF
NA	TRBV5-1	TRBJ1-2	CASSLVEDDGYTF
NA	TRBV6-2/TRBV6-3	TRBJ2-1	CASSYVSGGYNEQFF
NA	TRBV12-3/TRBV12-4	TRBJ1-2	CASSFEGVYGYTF
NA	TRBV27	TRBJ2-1	CASTLAPGGNEQFF
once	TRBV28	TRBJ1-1	CASTIQRGRTEAFF
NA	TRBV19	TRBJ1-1	CASSMVGTGNTEAFF
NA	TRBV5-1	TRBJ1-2	CASSSAGQGYGYTF
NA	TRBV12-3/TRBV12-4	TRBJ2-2	CASTPGGVGELFF
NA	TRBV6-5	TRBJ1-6	CASSPGGFDSPLHF
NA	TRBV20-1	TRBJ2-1	CSASGTSGRAGVGNEQFF
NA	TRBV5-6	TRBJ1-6	CASSLEGFSPLHF
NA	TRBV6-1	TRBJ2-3	CASSEVWSGGRTDTQYF
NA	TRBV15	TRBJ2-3	CATSRDRGDTQYF
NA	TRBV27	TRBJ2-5	CASSLYRAETQYF
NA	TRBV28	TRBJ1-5	CASSASGQKNQPQHF
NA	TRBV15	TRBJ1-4	CATSRDRSFNEKLFF
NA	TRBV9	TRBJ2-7	CASSVATEASEQYF
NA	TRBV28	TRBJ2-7	CASSLAAYEQYF
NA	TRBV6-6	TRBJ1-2	CASSFRDRGRYGYTF
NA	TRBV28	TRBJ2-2	CASSLSGQTELFF
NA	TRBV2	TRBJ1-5	CASSVGRGNQPQHF
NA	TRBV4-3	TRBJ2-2	CASSQESSGELFF
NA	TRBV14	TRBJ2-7	CASSQASYEQYF
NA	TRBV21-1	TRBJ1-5	CASSPGRCGGGGFSQPQHF
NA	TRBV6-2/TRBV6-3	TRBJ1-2	CASTDSGQKYGYTF
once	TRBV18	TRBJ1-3	CASSTTGSSGNTIYF
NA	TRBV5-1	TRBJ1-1	CASSLVSGGRTEAFF
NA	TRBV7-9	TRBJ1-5	CASSSGPTPRGNQPQHF
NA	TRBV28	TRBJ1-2	CASSLTTGSGYTF
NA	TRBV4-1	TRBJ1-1	CASSQGQGGNTEAFF
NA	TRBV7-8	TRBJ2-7	CASSRIAYEQYF